This T cell receptor (beta chain) was captured in a study of OX40 agonist ivuxolimab in advanced cancers. The V gene lost 3 bases and the J gene lost 5 bases, with 12 bases spanning the gap. The CDR3 consists of 14 residues. Germline CDR1 is SGDLS and CDR2 is YYNGEE. A history of autoimmune disease or systemic immunosuppression excluded patients. Clones were sequenced by immunoSEQ multiplex PCR, and TCRdb holds only the in-frame ones, with some missing. Of some 10,000 clones detected, 77% appear once; the ten largest clones hold 30%. The sequence was obtained from an adult with an advanced solid tumor such as melanoma, head and neck, liver or kidney cancer. The V gene is TRBV9, the J gene TRBJ2-1; D might be TRBD2 (5 bases). The source material was CD4+ or CD8+ T cells sorted from blood, sampled in a trial of the OX40 agonist ivuxolimab. The CDR3 here is CASSETWGDNEQFF. In DNA, the CDR3 is TGTGCCAGCAGCGAAACCTGGGGAGACAATGAGCAGTTCTTC. Variable domain in full (rest from reference TRBV9 and TRBJ2-1): DSGVTQTPKHLITATGQRVTLRCSPRSGDLSVYWYQQSLDQGLQFLIQYYNGEERAKGNILERFSAQQFPDLHSELNLSSLELGDSALYFCASSETWGDNEQFFGPGTRLTVL.